The clone carrying this T cell receptor (beta chain) was counted once. Its matching antigen is unknown. Trimming pared 0 bases from V and 10 bases from J, leaving 18 bases between. CDR3 size: 15 residues. All donors were healthy, and all were Caucasian. The sample is drawn from a study of identical twins. The study, taken as a whole, reports: Diverse VJ usage suggested most zero-insertion clonotypes were not invariant T cells. Out-of-frame beta sequences exhibited a weaker degree of excess twin sharing.

TCRdb processed the 5' RACE reads anew with MiXCR; each CDR3 protein has one entry. Here the sample spans under 900,000 distinct CDR3 sequences, 12% being singletons. Another study also made use of these data, one on yellow fever vaccine responses in identical twins.

The specimen sequenced was PBMCs. The J gene is TRBJ2-5, the V gene TRBV12-3 or TRBV12-4; possible D gene TRBD1, 5 bases. This sequence originates from a young woman in good health. For the CDR3, the DNA is TGTGCCAGCAGTTTAGCTATGGCAGGGCCGGAATTCCAGTACTTC. This sequence encodes CASSLAMAGPEFQYF.